Listed below are T cell receptor beta chains from one sample, sequenced in a study of CD8 T cells in Susac syndrome. From the immunoSEQ multiplex PCR reads, TCRdb called clonotypes with MiXCR, one entry per CDR3 protein. The table shows tens of thousands of distinct CDR3 sequences, with 95% to 96% occurring only once. The sequencing input was CD4+ T cells from PBMCs. All receptors derive from a human donor with multiple sclerosis. Each CDR3 is given with its conserved first and last residue. Each record gives: J gene, CDR3 length, V gene, clone size, D gene, CDR3 DNA, CDR3 protein. A D gene is named only where the DNA matches it firmly. Not all rows give a size; the values are once, few, many and, for expanded clones, a class.

>TRBJ2-1|14|TRBV29-1|-|TRBD2
TGCAGCGTTGAGTTAGCGGGGGGACGCAATGAGCAGTTCTTC
CSVELAGGRNEQFF
>TRBJ1-2|12|TRBV29-1|-|TRBD1
TGCAGCGTTGGAGGGGGGACAGGACGCTACACCTTC
CSVGGGTGRYTF
>TRBJ2-6|18|TRBV6-1|-|TRBD1
TGTGCCAGCCCCCCGGCCGGGGACAGGGCGCCGGGGGCCAACGTCCTGACTTTC
CASPPAGDRAPGANVLTF
>TRBJ1-1|14|TRBV2|-|-
TGTGCCAGCACCCGGACGGGTGAGGCCCTTGAGGCTTTCTTT
CASTRTGEALEAFF
>TRBJ2-7|13|TRBV2|-|-
TGTGCCAGCAGTGATAACAGGCCCTACGAGCAGTACTTC
CASSDNRPYEQYF
>TRBJ2-1|15|TRBV5-1|-|TRBD2
TGCGCCAGCAGCTTGAGCGGGGTAGGGTTCAATGAGCAGTTCTTC
CASSLSGVGFNEQFF
>TRBJ2-1|14|TRBV20-1|-|-
TGCAGTGCTAGAGATCGGACTGCCTTGGGGGAGCAGTTCTTC
CSARDRTALGEQFF
>TRBJ1-1|14|TRBV27|-|-
TGTGCCAGCAGGCCCCGACAGACGAACACTGAAGCTTTCTTT
CASRPRQTNTEAFF
>TRBJ2-1|16|TRBV6-5|-|TRBD2
TGTGCCAGCAGTTACTGGCGGGGGGGCCGGGGGAATGAGCAGTTCTTC
CASSYWRGGRGNEQFF
>TRBJ2-5|14|TRBV5-6|once|-
TGTGCCAGCAGCTTACCGCAGGGGAGGGAGACCCAGTACTTC
CASSLPQGRETQYF
>TRBJ2-5|13|TRBV29-1|-|-
TGCAGCGTTGAAGATTACGGCGAAGAGACCCAGTACTTC
CSVEDYGEETQYF
>TRBJ1-1|14|TRBV12-5|-|TRBD1
TGTGCTAGTGGGTCGGGACAGGGGAACACTGAAGCTTTCTTT
CASGSGQGNTEAFF
>TRBJ2-1|14|TRBV5-1|-|-
TGCGCCAGCAGCTTGGCACAGGGCGACAATGAGCAGTTCTTC
CASSLAQGDNEQFF
>TRBJ2-3|13|TRBV6-4|few|-
TGTGCCAGCCGGGACCCCGGCACAGATACGCAGTATTTT
CASRDPGTDTQYF
>TRBJ1-5|19|TRBV5-4|-|TRBD1
TGTGCCAGCAGAGGACAGGCGGTCCCGCGAAAAAATAGCAATCAGCCCCAGCATTTT
CASRGQAVPRKNSNQPQHF
>TRBJ2-1|14|TRBV5-1|-|TRBD2
TGCGCCAGCAGCTTGGAAGCGGGGGGCTGTGAGCAGTTCTTC
CASSLEAGGCEQFF
>TRBJ2-1|15|TRBV20-1|-|TRBD1
TGCAGTGTCGAACCGCCGGGACAGGGGGCGCTTCGGCAGTTCTTC
CSVEPPGQGALRQFF
>TRBJ2-1|15|TRBV7-3|-|-
TGTGCCAGCAGCCCGGACAGCCGCTCCTACAATGAGCAGTTCTTC
CASSPDSRSYNEQFF
>TRBJ2-2|15|TRBV3-1|-|TRBD1
TGTGCCAGCAGCCAGGGACAGGGAGGAACCGGGGAGCTGTTTTTT
CASSQGQGGTGELFF
>TRBJ1-4|16|TRBV7-9|-|-
TGTGCCAGCAGCTTTCTGACAGTGACAACTAATGAAAAACTGTTTTTT
CASSFLTVTTNEKLFF